This T cell receptor (beta chain) was profiled in a study of PD-1 and CTLA-4 blockade in melanoma. Germline-derived CDR1 and CDR2 are KGHSH and LQKENI. V lost 4 bases to trimming and J lost 5 bases, with 17 bases between them. The CDR3 runs to 15 residues. The method was immunoSEQ multiplex PCR; TCRdb's version includes in-frame clones alone and lacks a portion of them. Of fewer than 20,000 clones in the sample, about 73% were seen once. The sample here was CD8+ T cells from peripheral blood, taken from a patient given anti-PD-1 treatment. The receptor was derived from a human donor with melanoma. This chain joins TRBV18 and TRBJ1-1, with D possibly TRBD1 on 5 matching bases. DNA of the CDR3: TGTGCCAGCTCACTCGGGCGGGGCCTCGGGACTGAAGCTTTCTTT. The encoded protein is CASSLGRGLGTEAFF.